The 29 T cell receptor beta chains given below trace back to one sample, sequenced in a study of OX40 agonist ivuxolimab in advanced cancers. Library prep was done by the immunoSEQ multiplex PCR assay. Here the immuneACCESS table is served through TCRdb, limited to in-frame sequences with V and J called. Missing clones are a known gap in these copies; in checked studies unresolved V genes cover under half, and the rest lacks a known reason. The sample table lists 50,000 or so clones, approximately 90% of them with a count of one. The ten largest make up approximately 7.9% of the sample. Specimen: CD4+ or CD8+ T cells sorted from blood, collected in a trial of the OX40 agonist ivuxolimab. These receptors all come from an adult with an advanced solid tumor such as melanoma, head and neck, liver or kidney cancer.

This clone was observed a single time. The rearrangement links TRBV5-4 to TRBJ1-3; weak D call: TRBD1 (6 bases). Trimming removed 3 bases at V and 0 bases at J, with 10 bases between. The V gene's germline CDR1 is SGHNT and CDR2 YYREEE (reference sequence). This CDR3 spans 15 amino acids. DNA for the CDR3: TGTGCCAGCAGCTCGACAGGCAGCTCTGGAAACACCATATATTTT. Translation: CASSSTGSSGNTIYF.

This rearrangement joins TRBV7-9 to TRBJ2-5; tentatively, D is TRBD1 (5 bases). Germline V lookup: CDR1 SEHNR, CDR2 FQNEAQ (reference sequence). There are 15 residues in the CDR3. V lost 2 bases, J lost 5 bases, and 15 bases lay in between. The CDR3 reads CASSLRIGDRETQYF. CDR3 DNA: TGTGCCAGCAGCTTAAGGATAGGGGATCGGGAGACCCAGTACTTC. Based on the CDR3 plus reference TRBV7-9 and TRBJ2-5, the full variable domain is DTGVSQNPRHKITKRGQNVTFRCDPISEHNRLYWYRQTLGQGPEFLTYFQNEAQLEKSRLLSDRFSAERPKGSFSTLEIQRTEQGDSAMYLCASSLRIGDRETQYFGPGTRLLVL.

The rearrangement joins TRBV13 to TRBJ2-1; TRBD2 is a possible D gene (6 bases). Per the germline V gene, CDR1 is PRHDT and CDR2 is FYEKMQ (reference sequence). This CDR3 has 15 residues. V dropped 0 bases and J dropped 6 bases, with 12 bases sitting between them. CDR3 DNA sequence: TGTGCCAGCAGCTTAGGGGCGGGACCCGGCAATGAGCAGTTCTTC. Translated: CASSLGAGPGNEQFF.

The rearrangement links TRBV6-5 to TRBJ2-7; perhaps D is TRBD1 or TRBD2 (5 bases each). CDR1 is MNHEY and CDR2 is SVGAGI in the germline V gene. This CDR3 comprises 12 residues. The V end was cut by 6 bases, the J end by 2 bases, with 8 bases between. CDR3 amino acids: CASRGTTYEQYF. The CDR3 bases are TGTGCCAGCAGGGGGACCACCTACGAGCAGTACTTC.

The chain recombines TRBV27 with TRBJ1-1; the D gene is possibly TRBD1 (6 bases). Between the trimmed V and J ends, which lost 1 base and 0 bases, there was a span of 9 bases. The V gene's germline CDR1 is MNHEY and CDR2 SMNVEV (reference sequence). The CDR3 contains 15 residues. The CDR3 protein is CASSLYRDMNTEAFF. CDR3 bases: TGTGCCAGCAGTTTATACAGGGACATGAACACTGAAGCTTTCTTT.

The rearrangement links TRBV5-6 to TRBJ1-2; D may be TRBD1 (6 bases). V was cut by 3 bases and J by 2 bases, with 11 bases left in between. Looked up from germline, CDR1 is SGHDT and CDR2 is YYEEEE. CDR3 length equals 14 residues. The CDR3 DNA reads as TGTGCCAGCAGCTCAGGAGGGGGAAACTATGGCTACACCTTC. Encoded protein: CASSSGGGNYGYTF.

The chain combines TRBV4-1 with TRBJ1-5, with D uncertain. Germline V gene sequence: CDR1 MGHRA, CDR2 YSYEKL. This CDR3 is 14 amino acids long. With 2 bases removed from V and 0 bases from J, the gap between germline ends came to 5 bases. The CDR3 nucleotides read TGCGCCAGCAGCCAAACAAGTAGCAATCAGCCCCAGCATTTT. It encodes CASSQTSSNQPQHF.

The J gene is TRBJ1-3, the V gene TRBV11-2; TRBD1 is a possible D gene (6 bases). Trimming took 5 bases from V and 0 from J, leaving 14 bases between them. Germline values: CDR1 SGHAT, CDR2 FQNNGV. The CDR3 is made up of 16 amino acids. The chain's CDR3 is CASSPRDIGSGNTIYF. CDR3 in DNA: TGTGCCAGCAGCCCCCGGGACATAGGCTCTGGAAACACCATATATTTT.

This rearrangement joins TRBV30 to TRBJ1-1, with TRBD1 as a possible D gene (6 bases). The V gene's germline CDR1 is GTSNPN and CDR2 SVGIG (reference sequence). The CDR3 length is 13 residues. V was shortened by 0 bases and J by 5 bases, with 10 bases between the two germline ends. DNA of the CDR3: TGTGCCTGGAGTGTAAACAGGGCGACTGAAGCTTTCTTT. Its translation is CAWSVNRATEAFF.

The chain carries TRBV20-1 and TRBJ2-7; the D is unclear. Germline V lookup: CDR1 DFQATT, CDR2 SNEGSKA (reference sequence). This CDR3 spans 10 amino acids. V was trimmed by 3 bases and J by 6 bases, leaving 6 bases between them. CDR3 DNA sequence: TGCAGTGCTAGGGCGCCCGAGCAGTACTTC. Amino acids: CSARAPEQYF.

Only one count was recorded for this clone. The CDR3 sequence is CASSLLTTYNEQFF. CDR3 nucleotides: TGTGCCAGCAGTTTATTAACTACCTACAATGAGCAGTTCTTC. The rearrangement uses TRBV27 and TRBJ2-1, with D unresolved. In germline, CDR1 is MNHEY, CDR2 SMNVEV (reference sequence). This CDR3 contains 14 residues. The V end lost 1 base, the J end lost 2 bases, and 6 bases lay between the germline ends.

V is TRBV6-5 and J is TRBJ2-7; D assignment may be TRBD1 or TRBD2 (5 bases each). Deletions cut 6 bases from V and 0 bases from J, with 15 bases between. Germline-derived CDR1 and CDR2 are MNHEY and SVGAGI. This CDR3 spans 15 amino acids. The CDR3 sequence is CASREGPESSYEQYF. The CDR3 DNA is TGTGCCAGCAGAGAGGGACCCGAGAGCTCCTACGAGCAGTACTTC.

The J gene is TRBJ1-1, the V gene TRBV28; maybe TRBD1 (6 bases). V shed 5 bases and J shed 1 base, with 17 bases lying between them. The CDR3 sequence is 16 residues long. The germline V gene has CDR1 MDHEN and CDR2 SYDVKM. The CDR3 DNA follows: TGTGCCAGCAGTCCATATCCGGGACAAACGAACACTGAAGCTTTCTTT. This codes for CASSPYPGQTNTEAFF.

The CDR3 protein is CASSPTTGGGTDTQYF. For the CDR3, the DNA is TGTGCCAGCAGTCCAACTACGGGGGGAGGCACAGATACGCAGTATTTT. The rearrangement links TRBV6-4 to TRBJ2-3, with TRBD2 identical over 7 bases. There are 16 residues in the CDR3. V lost 5 bases to trimming and J lost 1 base; unmatched junction nucleotides: 9. From germline, CDR1 is MRHNA and CDR2 SNTAGT.

A few counts support this clone. The genes are TRBV11-3 and TRBJ2-3; 9 bases are shared with TRBD2. The length of the CDR3 is 15 residues. Unmatched junction bases numbered 9, after V lost 4 bases and J lost 7 bases. The germline gives CDR1 SGHNT, CDR2 YENEEA. The CDR3 DNA follows: TGTGCCAGCAGCTCTCCGGGACTAGCATACCATACGCAGTATTTT. This codes for CASSSPGLAYHTQYF.

The chain combines TRBV7-3 with TRBJ2-7; D gene uncertain. The CDR3 length is 14 residues. The V and J ends lost 1 base and 0 bases respectively, with 7 bases between them. CDR1 is SGHTA and CDR2 is FQGTGA in the germline V gene. CDR3 nucleotides: TGTGCCAGCAGCTTAAACGCAGGCTCCTACGAGCAGTACTTC. Amino acid sequence: CASSLNAGSYEQYF.

The chain uses TRBV7-9 and TRBJ1-1; D is perhaps TRBD1 (5 bases). The CDR3 consists of 15 residues. With 6 bases removed from V and 5 bases from J, the gap between germline ends came to 19 bases. Germline loops: CDR1 SEHNR, CDR2 FQNEAQ (reference sequence). This CDR3 reads CASRPSPGGTTEAFF. Here the CDR3 DNA reads TGTGCCAGCAGGCCAAGCCCCGGGGGAACTACTGAAGCTTTCTTT.

The V call is TRBV5-8, the J call TRBJ2-2; 11 bases are shared with TRBD2. With 0 bases clipped from V and 7 bases from J, the junction kept 5 bases outside the gene matches. The CDR3 extends over 16 amino acids. Germline CDR1 is SGHTS and CDR2 is YDEGEE. The CDR3 region is CASSLDTSGSVGELFF. CDR3 DNA: TGTGCCAGCAGCTTGGACACTAGCGGGAGCGTCGGGGAGCTGTTTTTT.

The chain recombines TRBV19 with TRBJ1-1, with D unclear. The germline V gene has CDR1 LNHDA and CDR2 SQIVND (reference sequence). V lost 8 bases and J lost 1, with 11 bases in between. The length of the CDR3 is 13 residues. Here the CDR3 DNA reads TGTGCCAGTGTACACCTTTCGAACACTGAAGCTTTCTTT. Translated: CASVHLSNTEAFF. The full variable domain, with the rest looked up from reference TRBV19 and TRBJ1-1, is DGGITQSPKYLFRKEGQNVTLSCEQNLNHDAMYWYRQDPGQGLRLIYYSQIVNDFQKGDIAEGYSVSREKKESFPLTVTSAQKNPTAFYLCASVHLSNTEAFFGQGTRLTVV.

The table lists this clone with a few counts. The chain carries TRBV27 and TRBJ2-7; D might be TRBD2 (5 bases). This CDR3 is 12 amino acids long. Germline CDR1 MNHEY, CDR2 SMNVEV (reference sequence). The ends were cut back, 1 base at V and 5 bases at J, with 6 bases in the middle. The CDR3 sequence: CASSLFGDEQYF. The CDR3 nucleotides read TGTGCCAGCAGTTTATTCGGGGACGAGCAGTACTTC.

The chain combines TRBV4-2 with TRBJ1-2; a possible D gene is TRBD1 (5 bases). From germline, CDR1 is LGHNA and CDR2 YNFKEQ. This CDR3 has 15 residues. The V and J ends lost 0 bases and 6 bases respectively, with 14 bases between them. The CDR3 coding sequence is TGTGCCAGCAGCCAAGAAGAGGGGTACGGGGATGGCTACACCTTC. This encodes CASSQEEGYGDGYTF.

The chain couples TRBV29-1 to TRBJ2-5; D gene ambiguous. CDR3 length: 12 amino acids. Germline CDR1 and CDR2: SQVTM and ANQGSEA. V lost 5 bases and J lost 2, with 9 bases in between. The CDR3 DNA sequence: TGCAGCGTTAAGTGGAAACAAGAGACCCAGTACTTC. Translation: CSVKWKQETQYF.

By share, this clone counts as medium-sized (0.01 to 0.1%). The rearrangement joins TRBV19 to TRBJ2-2, with 13 bases aligning to TRBD2. The CDR3 is 19 amino acids. With 6 bases clipped from V and 5 bases from J, the junction kept 15 bases outside the gene matches. Germline values: CDR1 LNHDA, CDR2 SQIVND (reference sequence). CDR3 sequence (DNA): TGTGCCAGTAGCCGAGCCGGACTAGCGGGAGTTCTTGGTACCGGGGAGCTGTTTTTT. Translating it yields CASSRAGLAGVLGTGELFF.

The chain combines TRBV19 with TRBJ2-1, with D possibly TRBD2 on 6 matching bases. Germline CDR1 and CDR2: LNHDA and SQIVND (reference sequence). V lost 1 base, J lost 1 base, and 8 bases lay in between. The CDR3 spans 15 residues. CDR3 loop: CASSIVAGSYNEQFF. CDR3 in DNA: TGTGCCAGTAGTATAGTTGCGGGGTCCTACAATGAGCAGTTCTTC.

The rearrangement joins TRBV5-1 to TRBJ1-1, with D possibly TRBD1 on 5 matching bases. CDR1 SGHRS and CDR2 YFSETQ come from the germline V gene. Trimming left V 0 bases short and J 0 bases short, with 15 bases between. This CDR3 spans 17 amino acids. CDR3 region: CASSLVPVGELNTEAFF. The DNA for the CDR3 is TGCGCCAGCAGCTTGGTTCCTGTGGGGGAGCTGAACACTGAAGCTTTCTTT.

This rearrangement joins TRBV27 to TRBJ2-1, with D perhaps assigned TRBD1 or TRBD2 (5 bases each). Germline V gene data show CDR1 as MNHEY and CDR2 as SMNVEV (reference sequence). The CDR3 sequence is 13 residues long. V shed 1 base and J shed 13 bases, with 14 bases lying between them. CDR3 sequence reads: CASSLYGDGHQFF. The CDR3 DNA reads TGTGCCAGCAGTTTATACGGGGACGGACACCAGTTCTTC.

This chain links TRBV19 with TRBJ2-5; D remains unclear. There are 12 residues in the CDR3. V was shortened by 3 bases and J by 5 bases, with 7 bases between the two germline ends. The V gene's germline CDR1 is LNHDA and CDR2 SQIVND (reference sequence). The CDR3 protein is CASSINSETQYF. DNA of the CDR3: TGTGCCAGTAGTATCAATTCCGAGACCCAGTACTTC.

J is TRBJ1-1 and V is TRBV14, with 9 bases matching TRBD1. Germline CDR1 reads SGHDN; CDR2 reads FVKESK. CDR3 length equals 19 residues. J gave up 0 bases and V 6 bases, and 17 bases lay outside the gene matches. CDR3 residues: CASRPDSPDRGYMNTEAFF. CDR3 nucleotides: TGTGCCAGCAGACCCGACAGTCCGGACAGGGGATACATGAACACTGAAGCTTTCTTT. The complete variable domain, with remaining parts taken from reference TRBV14 and TRBJ1-1, reads EAGVTQFPSHSVIEKGQTVTLRCDPISGHDNLYWYRRVMGKEIKFLLHFVKESKQDESGMPNNRFLAERTGGTYSTLKVQPAELEDSGVYFCASRPDSPDRGYMNTEAFFGQGTRLTVV.

This chain connects TRBV30 to TRBJ1-2; no clear D gene. CDR3 length: 12 amino acids. CDR1 and CDR2 (germline): GTSNPN, SVGIG (reference sequence). The V end was cut by 3 bases, the J end by 3 bases, with 8 bases between. In DNA form, the CDR3 reads TGTGCCTGGAGCCCGTTGGACTATGGCTACACCTTC. Its protein product is CAWSPLDYGYTF.